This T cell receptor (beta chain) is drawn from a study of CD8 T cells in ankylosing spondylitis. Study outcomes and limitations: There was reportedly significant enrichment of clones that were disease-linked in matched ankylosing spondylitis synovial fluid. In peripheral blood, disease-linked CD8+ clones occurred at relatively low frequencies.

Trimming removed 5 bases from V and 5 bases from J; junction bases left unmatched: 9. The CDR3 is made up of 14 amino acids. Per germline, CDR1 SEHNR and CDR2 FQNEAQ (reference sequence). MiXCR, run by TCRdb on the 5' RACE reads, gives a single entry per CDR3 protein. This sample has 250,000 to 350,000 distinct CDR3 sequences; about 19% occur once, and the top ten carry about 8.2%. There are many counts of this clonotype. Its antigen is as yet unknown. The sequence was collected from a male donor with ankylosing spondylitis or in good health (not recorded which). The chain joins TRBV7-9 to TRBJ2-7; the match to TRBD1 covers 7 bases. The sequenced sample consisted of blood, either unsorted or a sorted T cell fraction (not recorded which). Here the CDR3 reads CASSPGGQMDEQYV. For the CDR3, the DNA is TGTGCCAGCAGCCCTGGGGGACAGATGGACGAGCAGTACGTC.